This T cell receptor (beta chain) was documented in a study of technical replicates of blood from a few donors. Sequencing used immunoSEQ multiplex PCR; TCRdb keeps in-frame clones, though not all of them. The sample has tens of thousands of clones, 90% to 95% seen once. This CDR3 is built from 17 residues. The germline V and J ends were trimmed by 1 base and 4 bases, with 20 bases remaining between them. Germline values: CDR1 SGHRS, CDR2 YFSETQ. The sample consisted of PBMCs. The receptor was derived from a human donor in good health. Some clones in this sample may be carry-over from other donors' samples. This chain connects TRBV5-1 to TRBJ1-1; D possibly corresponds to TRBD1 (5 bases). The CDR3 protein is CASSLTGEGRGFTEAFF. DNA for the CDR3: TGCGCCAGCAGCTTGACGGGGGAGGGACGAGGGTTCACTGAAGCTTTCTTT.